These 3 T cell receptor beta chains originate from one sample sequenced in a study of cytomegalovirus exposure and HLA in healthy donors. It was with 60 Vbeta and 13 Jbeta primers that the PCR ran. TCRdb keeps only in-frame clones here, not all; method: immunoSEQ multiplex PCR. This sample yields roughly 100,000 clones, of which roughly 76% are seen a single time; over 3.5% belongs to the top ten. Material: PBMCs. These receptor sequences come from a man aged 35 to 55 in good health and CMV-seronegative.

The sample holds a few counts of this clone. The chain has TRBV2 and TRBJ2-7, with 14 nucleotides matching TRBD2. The CDR3 loop spans 15 amino acids. Trimming took 5 bases from V and 7 from J; bases not matched to a gene: 7. Germline CDR1 SNHLY, CDR2 FYNNEI. As DNA, the CDR3 is TGTGCCAGCAGTCAGGGACTAGCGGGGGCCGGGGAGCAGTACTTC. This gives the protein CASSQGLAGAGEQYF.

The rearrangement uses TRBV7-6 and TRBJ2-1, with 9 bases aligning to TRBD1. The V gene's germline CDR1 is SGHVS and CDR2 FNYEAQ. This CDR3 is built from 15 residues. The V segment lost 2 bases and the J segment 5 bases; nucleotides outside the gene matches: 4. This CDR3 reads CASSLTGTGNNEQFF. The CDR3, as DNA: TGTGCCAGCAGCTTAACCGGGACAGGGAACAATGAGCAGTTCTTC.

This clone was counted once. Within the sample, other DNA sequences also encode this same CDR3. V is TRBV7-6 and J is TRBJ2-3; 8 nucleotides agree with TRBD2. The V segment lost 5 bases and the J segment 4 bases; nucleotides outside the gene matches: 8. The CDR3 sequence is 15 residues long. CDR1 and CDR2 (germline): SGHVS, FNYEAQ. The DNA for the CDR3 is TGTGCCAGCAGCCTAGTGGCGGGGGGCGCAGATACGCAGTATTTT. Translated: CASSLVAGGADTQYF.